Sequencing of this T cell receptor (beta chain) was carried out in a study of T cells in Graves' hyperthyroidism and ophthalmopathy. TCR beta CDR3 sequences were amplified from RNA transcripts. The TCR CDR3 first-round RT-PCR relied on the HTBI primer set. TCRdb redid the calling of the multiplex PCR reads with MiXCR, one entry per CDR3 protein. Among hundreds of thousands of distinct CDR3 sequences, around 13% were seen once, and the ten largest hold approximately 12%. Of note for this clonotype: What it binds is not known.

Study findings and constraints: Appearing also in blood were most of the thyroid clonotypes expanded above 0.001.

V lost 1 base to trimming and J lost 0 bases; unmatched junction nucleotides: 6. Germline CDR1 is MGHRA and CDR2 is YSYEKL. The CDR3 contains 17 residues. The chain couples TRBV4-1 to TRBJ2-1; TRBD2 matches 7 bases. The sequence was obtained from a woman aged 45-65 years with Graves' ophthalmopathy. The sample was blood. This CDR3 is CASSQGLAESSYNEQFF. CDR3 nucleotides: TGCGCCAGCAGCCAAGGGCTAGCGGAAAGCTCCTACAATGAGCAGTTCTTC.